The 20 T cell receptor beta chains below were found in one sample sequenced in a study of T cell responses to AZD1222 COVID-19 vaccine. Method: immunoSEQ multiplex PCR; TCRdb's copy keeps in-frame clones and lacks some. The sample has about 130,000 clones; roughly 93% are singletons. The specimen was peripheral blood, collected on day 0 of AZD1222 vaccination. These TCRs come from an adult in good health.

The rearrangement links TRBV30 to TRBJ2-5; D not resolved. The CDR3 contains 14 residues. Germline CDR1 GTSNPN, CDR2 SVGIG (reference sequence). Trimming pared 2 bases from V and 5 bases from J, leaving 15 bases between. The DNA of the CDR3 is TGTGCCTGGAGTCTGGCAGAGATAAGGGAGACCCAGTACTTC. Translation: CAWSLAEIRETQYF.

The chain's CDR3 is CASRRAYNTGELFF. The CDR3 DNA reads as TGTGCCAGCAGGAGGGCATACAACACCGGGGAGCTGTTTTTT. This rearrangement joins TRBV2 to TRBJ2-2, with D maybe TRBD2 (5 bases). Germline lookup yields CDR1 SNHLY and CDR2 FYNNEI. Trimming stripped 6 bases from V and 2 bases from J, with 10 bases between. The CDR3 is made up of 14 amino acids.

The rearrangement joins TRBV10-3 to TRBJ1-2; 11 nucleotides agree with TRBD1. Trimming took 4 bases from V and 2 from J; bases not matched to a gene: 15. CDR1 ENHRY and CDR2 SYGVKD come from the germline V gene. The CDR3 runs 19 residues. The CDR3 region has the DNA TGTGCCATCAGTGTCTTTTCGGGACAGGGGGTGGGTCGCAACTATGGCTACACCTTC. This sequence encodes CAISVFSGQGVGRNYGYTF.

The CDR3 bases are TGTGCCAGCAGCGACGGGAGGCAGGGGATCACCGGGGAGCTGTTTTTT. Amino acid sequence: CASSDGRQGITGELFF. The V gene is TRBV9, the J gene TRBJ2-2; tentative D call: TRBD2 (7 bases). V was cut by 3 bases and J by 4 bases, with 16 bases left in between. The germline V gene encodes CDR1 SGDLS and CDR2 YYNGEE. The CDR3 sequence is 16 residues long. The full variable domain, completed using reference TRBV9 and TRBJ2-2, is DSGVTQTPKHLITATGQRVTLRCSPRSGDLSVYWYQQSLDQGLQFLIQYYNGEERAKGNILERFSAQQFPDLHSELNLSSLELGDSALYFCASSDGRQGITGELFFGEGSRLTVL.

The CDR3 sequence is CASRGGYEQYF. The DNA of the CDR3 is TGTGCCAGCAGGGGAGGTTACGAGCAGTACTTC. The rearrangement joins TRBV2 to TRBJ2-7; D perhaps matches TRBD2 (6 bases). Between the trimmed V and J ends, which lost 6 bases and 4 bases, there was a span of 7 bases. Germline CDR1 and CDR2: SNHLY and FYNNEI. The length of the CDR3 is 11 residues.

Notes on this clone: Relative to the germline gene, one junction end is altered; a read error may explain this. J is TRBJ2-7 and V is TRBV29-1; D unclear. Per the germline V gene, CDR1 is SQVTM and CDR2 is ANQGSEA. The CDR3 is 13 residues long. The CDR3 DNA reads TGCAGCGTCGAAGGACCCGGCTCCTACGAGCAGTACTTC. Its translation: CSVEGPGSYEQYF.

The chain carries TRBV7-9 and TRBJ1-2, with TRBD1 identical over 8 bases. CDR3 length: 15 amino acids. Germline CDR1 reads SEHNR; CDR2 reads FQNEAQ (reference sequence). V lost 5 bases to trimming and J lost 5 bases; unmatched junction nucleotides: 10. CDR3 sequence (DNA): TGTGCCAGCAGCCGAACCTCAGGGGGCGTTTATGGCTACACCTTC. Its protein product is CASSRTSGGVYGYTF.

The V and J genes are TRBV27 and TRBJ1-1; TRBD1 is a possible D gene (6 bases). V was cut by 2 bases and J by 10 bases, with 8 bases left in between. Germline-derived CDR1 and CDR2 are MNHEY and SMNVEV (reference sequence). The CDR3 extends over 11 amino acids. The CDR3 sequence is CASSLGGRAFF. The CDR3 DNA reads TGTGCCAGCAGTTTAGGGGGGCGAGCTTTCTTT.

This rearrangement joins TRBV7-9 to TRBJ1-6; 10 nucleotides align to TRBD1. Germline CDR1 reads SEHNR; CDR2 reads FQNEAQ (reference sequence). V trimming: 5 bases; J trimming: 8 bases; junction bases outside the gene matches: 6. The CDR3 totals 15 residues. The CDR3 here is CASSHRGTGDSPLHF. The DNA of the CDR3 is TGTGCCAGCAGCCACAGGGGGACAGGGGATTCACCCCTCCACTTT.

This clone was observed once. The J gene is TRBJ2-6, the V gene TRBV27; 7 nucleotides line up with TRBD1. From germline, CDR1 is MNHEY and CDR2 SMNVEV (reference sequence). The CDR3 contains 15 residues. Germline trimming cut 5 bases from V and 2 bases from J; bases unmatched to any gene: 3. The CDR3 DNA follows: TGTGCCAGCAGTCTGGGGACAGCTGGGGCCAACGTCCTGACTTTC. Translated, it gives CASSLGTAGANVLTF.

V and J are TRBV10-3 and TRBJ1-4, with D possibly matching TRBD1 (6 bases). Germline V gene lookup returns CDR1 ENHRY and CDR2 SYGVKD. Trimming shortened V by 0 bases and J by 5 bases, and 10 bases separated the two germline ends. The CDR3 covers 15 residues. The CDR3 sequence: CAISESTGSNEKLFF. CDR3 nucleotide sequence: TGTGCCATCAGTGAGTCTACAGGGTCGAATGAAAAACTGTTTTTT.

This clone appeared once. This chain links TRBV7-2 with TRBJ2-2, with 9 bases lining up with TRBD2. CDR1 and CDR2 from the germline V gene are SGHTA and FQGNSA. The CDR3 has 16 amino acids. The V and J ends lost 5 bases and 5 bases, in that order; junction bases with no gene match: 9. CDR3: CASSARGTSYTGELFF. In DNA, the CDR3 is TGTGCCAGCAGCGCCCGTGGGACTAGCTATACCGGGGAGCTGTTTTTT.

J is TRBJ1-6 and V is TRBV9; TRBD1 is a possible D gene (5 bases). This CDR3 has 15 residues. Germline V CDR1 and CDR2: SGDLS, YYNGEE. Trimming removed 3 bases from V and 4 bases from J, with 11 bases in between. The CDR3: CASSAGRAYNSPLHF. The CDR3 nucleotides are TGTGCCAGCAGCGCGGGACGGGCGTATAATTCACCCCTCCACTTT.

This clone was observed a single time. The chain has TRBV7-6 and TRBJ1-4, with D hard to call. V lost 5 bases, J lost 0 bases, and 13 bases lay in between. Germline lookup yields CDR1 SGHVS and CDR2 FNYEAQ. The CDR3 loop spans 16 amino acids. The CDR3 spells CASSPTVTSTNEKLFF. Here the CDR3 DNA reads TGTGCCAGCAGCCCCACAGTGACCTCAACTAATGAAAAACTGTTTTTT.

The chain has TRBV12-5 and TRBJ2-5; 8 bases map to TRBD2. The CDR3 sequence is 13 residues long. CDR1 is LGHNT and CDR2 is FRNRAP in the germline V gene. V lost 8 bases to trimming and J lost 4 bases; unmatched junction nucleotides: 6. CDR3 nucleotide sequence: TGTGCTAGTTGCCTAGCGGGTGGAGAGACCCAGTACTTC. It codes for CASCLAGGETQYF.

This chain joins TRBV4-1 and TRBJ1-1; D unclear. V gave up 4 bases and J gave up 7 bases, with 7 bases separating them. The CDR3 covers 11 residues. The germline V gene encodes CDR1 MGHRA and CDR2 YSYEKL. CDR3 residues: CASSRAGEAFF. CDR3 bases: TGCGCCAGCAGCCGCGCGGGTGAAGCTTTCTTT.

This chain joins TRBV30 and TRBJ1-6, with D possibly matching TRBD1 (5 bases). V was shortened by 2 bases and J by 13 bases, with 15 bases between the two germline ends. This CDR3 has 13 residues. CDR1 is GTSNPN, CDR2 SVGIG, per germline (reference sequence). CDR3: CAWSTGTYWPLHF. The CDR3 bases are TGTGCCTGGAGTACCGGGACCTACTGGCCCCTCCACTTT.

The CDR3, as DNA: TGCGCCAGCAGCAGAGGGACAGCCGAGGACACTGAAGCTTTCTTT. It encodes CASSRGTAEDTEAFF. V and J are TRBV5-1 and TRBJ1-1, with 7 bases matching TRBD1. Germline CDR1 SGHRS, CDR2 YFSETQ. J lost 3 bases, V lost 4 bases, and 9 bases had no gene match. The CDR3 contains 15 residues.

The V gene is TRBV15, the J gene TRBJ2-7; 10 bases map to TRBD2. J gave up 0 bases and V 4 bases, and 12 bases lay outside the gene matches. Germline loops: CDR1 LNHNV, CDR2 YYDKDF (reference sequence). The CDR3 has 18 amino acids. The CDR3 nucleotides are TGTGCCACCAGCACCTTACGCTTTAGCGGGGGGATCTCCTACGAGCAGTACTTC. As protein: CATSTLRFSGGISYEQYF.

The rearrangement uses TRBV5-5 and TRBJ2-3; 7 bases line up with TRBD2. This CDR3 contains 15 residues. The V segment lost 1 base and the J segment 5 bases; nucleotides outside the gene matches: 7. Germline values: CDR1 SGHKS, CDR2 YYEKEE (reference sequence). CDR3 region: CASSLMAGVGDTQYF. The DNA of the CDR3 is TGTGCCAGCAGCTTGATGGCGGGGGTGGGAGATACGCAGTATTTT.